This T cell receptor (beta chain) originates from a study of shared clonotypes between healthy human individuals. Study-wide results and caveats: Sequencing of the sorted subsets was shown by rarefaction to be incomplete despite large depth.

CD8 cells regarded as naive lacked CD45RO, were positively chosen for CCR7, and omitted terminally differentiated effector memory CD45RA+ cells. Note on this clone: Its antigen remains unidentified. The sample contains more than one DNA sequence encoding this CDR3.

Germline lookup yields CDR1 SGHRS and CDR2 YFSETQ. This CDR3 contains 14 residues. V was clipped by 1 base and J by 5 bases, with 13 bases between them. Assay used: immunoSEQ multiplex PCR; TCRdb lists only in-frame clones, some missing. Found here are around 2,000,000 clones, around 93% of them singletons; the top ten hold more than 1.5%. The chain carries TRBV5-1 and TRBJ2-7; a possible D gene is TRBD2 (5 bases). Sequenced: naive CD8+ T cells from PBMCs. The source is a man between 18 and 29 years old in good health. Some clones in this sample may be carry-over from other donors' samples. The CDR3 protein is CASSLNPGINEQYF. The CDR3 bases are TGCGCCAGCAGCTTGAATCCGGGAATTAACGAGCAGTACTTC.